The source of this T cell receptor (beta chain) is a study of blood T cell repertoires in COVID-19. Study at large: Samples of COVID-19 (acute and convalescent) were obtained from the United States, Italy and Spain. In each case, the material was cDNA or gDNA derived from T cells, B-cell-depleted T cells, or PBMCs.

Study processing details: Using reference gene primer amplification, nucleated cell counts were estimated. Profiled with immunoSEQ multiplex PCR; TCRdb holds only in-frame clones, not every one. V, J and clone size derive from that table, while D and trimming were established from the DNA sequence. The sample includes 68,000 or so clones, about 80% seen only once; the top ten take roughly a quarter. Germline assignment: CDR1 MDHEN and CDR2 SYDVKM. The CDR3 loop spans 16 amino acids. The V gene lost 8 bases and the J gene lost 0 bases, with 20 bases spanning the gap. Sample: peripheral blood. V usage is TRBV28 and J usage is TRBJ2-7; D unresolved. The source of this sequence is a human donor in a cohort sampled during active COVID-19. The CDR3 loop is CASGPYWVRSSYEQYF. The CDR3 DNA sequence: TGTGCCAGCGGCCCCTACTGGGTCCGGAGCTCCTACGAGCAGTACTTC. Together with reference TRBV28 and TRBJ2-7, the CDR3 gives the full variable domain: DVKVTQSSRYLVKRTGEKVFLECVQDMDHENMFWYRQDPGLGLRLIYFSYDVKMKEKGDIPEGYSVSREKKERFSLILESASTNQTSMYLCASGPYWVRSSYEQYFGPGTRLTVT.